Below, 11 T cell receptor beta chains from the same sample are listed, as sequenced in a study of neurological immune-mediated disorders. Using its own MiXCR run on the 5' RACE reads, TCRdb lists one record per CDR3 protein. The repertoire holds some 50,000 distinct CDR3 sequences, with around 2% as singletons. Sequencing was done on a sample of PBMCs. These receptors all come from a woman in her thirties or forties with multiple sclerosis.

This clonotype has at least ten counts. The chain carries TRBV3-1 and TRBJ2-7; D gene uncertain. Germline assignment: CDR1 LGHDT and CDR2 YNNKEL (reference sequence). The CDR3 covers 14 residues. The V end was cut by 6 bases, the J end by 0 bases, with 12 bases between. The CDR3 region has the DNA TGTGCCAGCAGGGGTAGGGAAAGCTCCTACGAGCAGTACTTC. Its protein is CASRGRESSYEQYF.

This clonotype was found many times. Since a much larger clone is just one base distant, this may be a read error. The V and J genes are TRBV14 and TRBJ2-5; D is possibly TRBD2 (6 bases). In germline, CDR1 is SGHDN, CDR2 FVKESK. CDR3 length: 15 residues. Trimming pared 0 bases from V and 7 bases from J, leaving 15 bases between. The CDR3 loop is CASSQDPLLGGTQYF. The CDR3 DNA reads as TGTGCCAGCAGCCAAGACCCCCTCCTGGGAGGGACCCAGTACTTC.

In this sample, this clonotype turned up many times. The CDR3 region is CSAIKRGRPYEQYF. In DNA form, the CDR3 reads TGCAGTGCCATTAAGCGGGGACGCCCCTACGAGCAGTACTTC. This sequence joins TRBV20-1 and TRBJ2-7, with 7 bases identical to TRBD2. J was trimmed by 2 bases and V by 6 bases; bases with no gene match: 10. Germline CDR1 reads DFQATT; CDR2 reads SNEGSKA (reference sequence). This CDR3 contains 14 residues.

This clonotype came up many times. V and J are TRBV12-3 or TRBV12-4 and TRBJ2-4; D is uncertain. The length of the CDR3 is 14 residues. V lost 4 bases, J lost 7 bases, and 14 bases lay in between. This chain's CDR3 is CASSSPPVGNIQYF. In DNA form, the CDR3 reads TGTGCCAGCAGTTCCCCCCCGGTCGGCAACATTCAGTACTTC.

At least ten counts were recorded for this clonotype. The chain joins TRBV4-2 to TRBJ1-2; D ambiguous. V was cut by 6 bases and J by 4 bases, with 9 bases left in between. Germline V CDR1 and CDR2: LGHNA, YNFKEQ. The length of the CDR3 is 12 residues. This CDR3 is CASRSVVYGYTF. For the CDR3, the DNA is TGTGCCAGCAGGTCTGTCGTCTATGGCTACACCTTC.

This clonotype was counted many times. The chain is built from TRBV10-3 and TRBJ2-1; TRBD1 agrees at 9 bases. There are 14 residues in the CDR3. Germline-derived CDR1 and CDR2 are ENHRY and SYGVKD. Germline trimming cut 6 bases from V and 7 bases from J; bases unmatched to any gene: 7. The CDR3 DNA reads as TGTGCCATCAGCCCGGGACAGGGTGTAAATGAGCAGTTCTTC. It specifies CAISPGQGVNEQFF.

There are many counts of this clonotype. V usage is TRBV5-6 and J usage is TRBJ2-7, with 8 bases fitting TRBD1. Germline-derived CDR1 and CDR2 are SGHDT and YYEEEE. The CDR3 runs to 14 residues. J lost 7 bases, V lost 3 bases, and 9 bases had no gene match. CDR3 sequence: CASSSLTGGREQYF. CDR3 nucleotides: TGTGCCAGCAGCTCACTCACAGGGGGGCGGGAGCAGTACTTC.

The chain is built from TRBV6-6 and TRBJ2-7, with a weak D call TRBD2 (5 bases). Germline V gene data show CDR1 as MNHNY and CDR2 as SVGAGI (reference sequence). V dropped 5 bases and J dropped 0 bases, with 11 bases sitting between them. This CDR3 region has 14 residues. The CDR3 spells CASSKDSGSYEQYF. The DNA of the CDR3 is TGTGCCAGCAGTAAGGACTCGGGCTCCTACGAGCAGTACTTC.

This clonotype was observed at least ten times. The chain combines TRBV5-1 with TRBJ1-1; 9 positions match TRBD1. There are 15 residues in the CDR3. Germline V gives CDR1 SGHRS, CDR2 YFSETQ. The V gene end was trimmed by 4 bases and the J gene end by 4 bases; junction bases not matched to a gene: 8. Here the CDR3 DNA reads TGCGCCAGCAGCGCGCGGACAGGGGAAGTCACTGAAGCTTTCTTT. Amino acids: CASSARTGEVTEAFF.

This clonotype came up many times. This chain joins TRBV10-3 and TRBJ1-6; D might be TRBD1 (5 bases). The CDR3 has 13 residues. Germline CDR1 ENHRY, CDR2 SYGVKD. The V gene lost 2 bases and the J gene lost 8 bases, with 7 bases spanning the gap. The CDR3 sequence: CAISEGAHSPLHF. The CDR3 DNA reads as TGTGCCATCAGTGAGGGGGCACATTCACCCCTCCACTTT.

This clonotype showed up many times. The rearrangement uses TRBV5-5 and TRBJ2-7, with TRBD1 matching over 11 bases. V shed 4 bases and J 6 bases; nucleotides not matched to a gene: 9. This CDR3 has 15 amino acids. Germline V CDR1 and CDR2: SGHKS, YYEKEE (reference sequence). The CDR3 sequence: CASSMAGTGGLEQYF. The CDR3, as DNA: TGTGCCAGCAGCATGGCCGGGACAGGGGGGCTCGAGCAGTACTTC.